This T cell receptor (beta chain) appears in the sequencing data of a study of shared clonotypes between healthy human individuals. Sequenced by immunoSEQ multiplex PCR; TCRdb stores in-frame clones only, minus some. This table has under 1,100,000 clones, about 80% appearing once. Trimming stripped 2 bases from V and 1 base from J, with 12 bases between. Germline assignment: CDR1 SGDLS and CDR2 YYNGEE. This CDR3 contains 15 residues. The sample was memory CD4+ T cells from PBMCs. The subset is: CD45RA-negative fraction. The gene calls are TRBV9 and TRBJ2-5, with D hard to call. The TCR comes from a young man in good health. Some clones in this sample may be carry-over from other donors' samples. The CDR3 DNA is TGTGCCAGCAGCGTCGGTGGACCGGTCCAAGAGACCCAGTACTTC. This gives the protein CASSVGGPVQETQYF.